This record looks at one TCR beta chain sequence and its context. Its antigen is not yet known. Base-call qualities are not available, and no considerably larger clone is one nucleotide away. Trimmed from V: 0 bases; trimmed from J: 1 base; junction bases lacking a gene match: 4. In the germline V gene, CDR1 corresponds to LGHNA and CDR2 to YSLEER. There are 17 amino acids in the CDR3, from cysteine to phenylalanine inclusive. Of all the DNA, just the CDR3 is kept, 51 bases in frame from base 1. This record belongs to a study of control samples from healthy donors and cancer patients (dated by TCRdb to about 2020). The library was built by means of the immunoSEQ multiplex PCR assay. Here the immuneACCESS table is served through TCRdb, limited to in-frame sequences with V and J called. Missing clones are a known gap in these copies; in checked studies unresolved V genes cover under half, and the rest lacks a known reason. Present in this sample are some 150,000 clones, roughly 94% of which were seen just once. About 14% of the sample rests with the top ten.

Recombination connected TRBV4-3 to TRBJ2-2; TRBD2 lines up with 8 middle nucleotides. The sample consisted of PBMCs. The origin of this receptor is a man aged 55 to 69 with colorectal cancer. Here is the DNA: TGCGCCAGCAGCCAAGACGCGAGCGGGGGGAACACCGGGGAGCTGTTTTTT. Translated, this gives CASSQDASGGNTGELFF.